The sequence of this T cell receptor beta chain was determined in a study of T cell repertoires in cytomegalovirus infection. General observations from the study: People with CMV and the relevant HLA were identified by cumulative public TCR beta family frequency.

As regards this clonotype: Its target is not known.

Losses at the gene ends were 3 bases for V and 0 bases for J; bases not matched to a gene: 12. The CDR3 contains 19 residues. Germline lookup yields CDR1 MDHEN and CDR2 SYDVKM. TCRdb recomputed calls from the reads with MiXCR, one row per CDR3 protein. The data contain approximately 110,000 distinct CDR3 sequences, over 30% of them singletons. J is TRBJ2-7 and V is TRBV28, with 12 bases that match TRBD2. The sequence derives from a human donor in good health (CMV status not recorded). Some clones in this sample may be carry-over from other donors' samples. Sequenced here: CD8+ T cells from cultured PBMCs, sampled from culture after CMV antigen stimulation. DNA for the CDR3: TGTGCCAGCAGTTTCCCTGGGACTAGCGGGCTCTCCAGCTCCTACGAGCAGTACTTC. Translating it yields CASSFPGTSGLSSSYEQYF.